This T cell receptor (beta chain) was captured in a study of blood T cell repertoires in COVID-19. About the research overall: The origin of the acute and convalescent COVID-19 samples was the United States, Italy and Spain. T cells, B-cell-depleted T cells, or PBMCs supplied cDNA or gDNA.

This clone was counted ten times or more. During active infection, Seattle patients enrolled and were then monitored through disease. In the original analysis: Estimated nucleated cell counts came from reference gene primer amplification. The data were produced by immunoSEQ multiplex PCR, yet TCRdb's version contains in-frame clones alone and is incomplete. V and J calls and clone size are as listed in that table; D and trimming were resolved from the DNA. Here the sample spans some 90,000 clones, roughly nine tenths being singletons. The sequencing input was peripheral blood. The receptor comes from a middle-aged man with COVID-19, enrolled during active disease.

The CDR3 region is CASISIAGGNNEQFF. For the CDR3, the DNA is TGTGCCAGTATCAGCATAGCGGGGGGGAACAATGAGCAGTTCTTC. The V call is TRBV19, the J call TRBJ2-1; 11 bases are a match to TRBD2. Germline V gives CDR1 LNHDA, CDR2 SQIVND (reference sequence). With 7 bases clipped from V and 5 bases from J, the junction kept 7 bases outside the gene matches. The CDR3 length is 15 residues. Full variable domain (rest looked up from reference TRBV19 and TRBJ2-1): DGGITQSPKYLFRKEGQNVTLSCEQNLNHDAMYWYRQDPGQGLRLIYYSQIVNDFQKGDIAEGYSVSREKKESFPLTVTSAQKNPTAFYLCASISIAGGNNEQFFGPGTRLTVL.